The 7 T cell receptor beta chains below were found in one sample sequenced in a study of T cells after yellow fever vaccination. Using its own MiXCR run on the 5' RACE reads, TCRdb lists one record per CDR3 protein. The profile shows 150,000 or so distinct CDR3 sequences, less than 9% of them singletons. The source material was CD4+ T cells sorted from PBMCs, sampled 5 to 6 days after the first yellow fever vaccination. The source of these receptors is a man younger than 35 who received the YFV17D yellow fever vaccine.

This clonotype was counted a few times. The rearrangement joins TRBV20-1 to TRBJ1-1; D gene ambiguous. CDR3 size: 13 residues. Per the germline V gene, CDR1 is DFQATT and CDR2 is SNEGSKA (reference sequence). V dropped 8 bases and J dropped 0 bases, with 13 bases sitting between them. CDR3 loop: CSLPHSMNTEAFF. The DNA of the CDR3 is TGCAGTCTCCCTCACAGCATGAACACTGAAGCTTTCTTT.

At least ten counts were recorded for this clonotype. This chain connects TRBV10-3 to TRBJ1-1, with D possibly being TRBD1 (5 bases). V was shortened by 5 bases and J by 4 bases, with 17 bases between the two germline ends. There are 15 residues in the CDR3. Germline V CDR1 and CDR2: ENHRY, SYGVKD. The CDR3 loop reads CAISTQTWGTTEAFF. The DNA for the CDR3 is TGTGCCATCAGTACCCAAACCTGGGGGACCACTGAAGCTTTCTTT.

The sample holds many counts of this clonotype. The rearrangement uses TRBV9 and TRBJ1-2; D unclear. CDR1 is SGDLS, CDR2 YYNGEE, per germline. The CDR3 consists of 13 residues. Trimming stripped 1 base from V and 3 bases from J, with 7 bases between. The CDR3 loop is CASSVTGDYGYTF. CDR3 nucleotide sequence: TGTGCCAGCAGCGTAACCGGGGACTATGGCTACACCTTC.

This clonotype was counted between two and nine times. This chain links TRBV7-8 with TRBJ2-5; D possibly corresponds to TRBD1 (6 bases). There are 14 residues in the CDR3. Trimming left V 7 bases short and J 4 bases short, with 16 bases between. Germline V gene sequence: CDR1 SGHVS, CDR2 FQNEAQ. The CDR3 DNA sequence: TGTGCCAGCATCGAACCGGGACACAGAGAGACCCAGTACTTC. This translates into CASIEPGHRETQYF.

This clonotype has a count of ten or more. The chain carries TRBV5-5 and TRBJ2-5, with TRBD2 matching over 10 bases. CDR1 and CDR2 from the germline V gene are SGHKS and YYEKEE (reference sequence). The junction had 14 bases not matched to a gene; V was cut back by 4 bases and J by 5 bases. CDR3 length equals 17 residues. CDR3 sequence (DNA): TGTGCCAGCAGCCCGTATGCGGCTAGCGGGGGACTGGAGACCCAGTACTTC. This sequence encodes CASSPYAASGGLETQYF.

The sample holds many counts of this clonotype. The rearrangement uses TRBV5-8 and TRBJ2-5; D ambiguous. Germline lookup yields CDR1 SGHTS and CDR2 YDEGEE. CDR3 length: 11 residues. The V end lost 1 base, the J end lost 4 bases, and 2 bases lay between the germline ends. This CDR3 is CASSLIETQYF. CDR3 coding DNA: TGTGCCAGCAGCTTGATAGAGACCCAGTACTTC.

This clonotype was counted many times. This chain uses TRBV15 with TRBJ2-1; D not certain. CDR3 length equals 15 residues. V lost 3 bases and J 6 bases, leaving 15 bases between the germline ends. From germline, CDR1 is LNHNV and CDR2 YYDKDF (reference sequence). CDR3 coding DNA: TGTGCCACCAGCAGCGGAAGATTACCAGGCAATGAGCAGTTCTTC. Translation gives CATSSGRLPGNEQFF.